These 29 T cell receptor beta chains share one sample of origin, sequenced in a study of blood T cell repertoires in COVID-19 (TCRdb year 2020). Libraries were built with the immunoSEQ multiplex PCR assay. TCRdb mirrors the immuneACCESS table, restricted to in-frame sequences. Some clones are absent from its copies; in checked studies, under half trace to an unresolved V gene, and the reason for the others is unknown. The sample records under 300,000 clones, 75% to 90% of which are singletons. Of the sample, under 2.5% falls within the top ten clones. What was sequenced was peripheral blood. The receptors were gathered from a man between 45 and 60 years old with acute or convalescent COVID-19.

The chain is built from TRBV11-3 and TRBJ2-5, with D possibly matching TRBD2 (5 bases). The CDR3 is made up of 12 amino acids. Per germline, CDR1 SGHNT and CDR2 YENEEA. Trimming pared 4 bases from V and 4 bases from J, leaving 7 bases between. CDR3 loop: CASSSGRETQYF. For the CDR3, the DNA is TGTGCCAGCAGCTCGGGGAGAGAGACCCAGTACTTC.

The V call is TRBV18, the J call TRBJ1-5; tentatively, D is TRBD1 (5 bases). V dropped 1 base and J dropped 9 bases, with 13 bases sitting between them. Germline CDR1 reads KGHSH; CDR2 reads LQKENI. The length of the CDR3 is 14 residues. The CDR3 loop is CASSPQGTRGPQHF. The CDR3 DNA is TGTGCCAGCTCACCACAGGGAACAAGGGGGCCCCAGCATTTT.

This chain connects TRBV5-1 to TRBJ2-7, with 9 bases identical to TRBD1. V was pared by 4 bases and J by 5 bases, with 7 bases of the junction left unmatched. There are 14 residues in the CDR3. Germline CDR1 SGHRS, CDR2 YFSETQ. The CDR3 DNA sequence: TGCGCCAGCAGCCCTGGAACAGGGGGCCACGAGCAGTACTTC. As protein: CASSPGTGGHEQYF.

This sequence joins TRBV6-5 and TRBJ1-5, with D maybe TRBD1 (5 bases). This CDR3 region has 11 residues. Germline lookup yields CDR1 MNHEY and CDR2 SVGAGI. CDR3: CAWGVNQPQHF. CDR3 bases: TGTGCGTGGGGGGTCAATCAGCCCCAGCATTTT.

The table lists this clone with a few counts. The V gene is TRBV30, the J gene TRBJ1-2, with 10 bases lining up with TRBD1. The CDR3 sequence is 16 residues long. Germline-derived CDR1 and CDR2 are GTSNPN and SVGIG (reference sequence). V lost 0 bases and J lost 3; bases outside the gene matches: 7. The DNA for the CDR3 is TGTGCCTGGAGTGTTTTCGGGACAGGGGCCTACTATGGCTACACCTTC. Amino acids: CAWSVFGTGAYYGYTF.

This clone has only a few counts. Here the CDR3 reads CASSVGSIATNEKLFF. The CDR3 DNA is TGTGCCAGCAGCGTAGGTTCGATAGCAACTAATGAAAAACTGTTTTTT. This chain links TRBV9 with TRBJ1-4; no reliable D call. Germline V CDR1 and CDR2: SGDLS, YYNGEE. V was trimmed by 0 bases and J by 0 bases, leaving 9 bases between them. The CDR3 spans 16 residues.

This clone was picked up a small number of times. V gene TRBV10-1 combines with J gene TRBJ2-3, with 10 bases matching TRBD2. Trimming at V came to 3 bases and at J to 2 bases, leaving 5 bases not matched to a gene. Germline V gives CDR1 WNHNN, CDR2 SYGVQD (reference sequence). CDR3 length: 16 residues. This CDR3 is CASSDASGGPTDTQYF. The CDR3 DNA is TGCGCCAGCAGTGATGCTAGCGGGGGCCCCACAGATACGCAGTATTTT.

J is TRBJ2-3 and V is TRBV5-1, with TRBD2 matching 15 bases. The junction had 6 bases not matched to a gene; V was cut back by 5 bases and J by 8 bases. Germline lookup yields CDR1 SGHRS and CDR2 YFSETQ. This CDR3 is built from 15 residues. CDR3 sequence (DNA): TGCGCCAGCAGTGGGACTAGCGGGGGGTTCGGTACGCAGTATTTT. It is translated as CASSGTSGGFGTQYF.

This clone was found once. The rearrangement uses TRBV5-1 and TRBJ1-5; the D gene is possibly TRBD1 (5 bases). The CDR3 runs 13 residues. Germline CDR1 reads SGHRS; CDR2 reads YFSETQ. V lost 4 bases, J lost 8 bases, and 13 bases lay in between. CDR3 DNA: TGCGCCAGCAGCACAGGTGCGGGGGAGCCCCAGCATTTT. Residues: CASSTGAGEPQHF.

This rearrangement joins TRBV5-6 to TRBJ2-3; D possibly corresponds to TRBD1 (6 bases). Trimming took off 2 bases at V and 0 bases at J, with 10 bases between the two ends. The CDR3 is made up of 15 amino acids. CDR1 and CDR2 (germline): SGHDT, YYEEEE. The CDR3 DNA follows: TGTGCCAGCAGCTTCCCGACAGGTAGCACAGATACGCAGTATTTT. Amino acid sequence: CASSFPTGSTDTQYF.

V and J are TRBV7-3 and TRBJ2-5; TRBD2 aligns across 7 bases. In germline, CDR1 is SGHTA, CDR2 FQGTGA. The CDR3 length is 13 residues. J lost 5 bases, V lost 2 bases, and 2 bases had no gene match. This chain's CDR3 is CASSLWGGETQYF. CDR3 bases: TGTGCCAGCAGCTTATGGGGAGGGGAGACCCAGTACTTC.

V is TRBV5-6 and J is TRBJ2-2; 7 bases fit TRBD1. The CDR3 is 16 amino acids. Germline V lookup: CDR1 SGHDT, CDR2 YYEEEE. J was trimmed by 3 bases and V by 0 bases; bases with no gene match: 5. The CDR3 loop reads CASSLAGGQYTGELFF. Written as DNA, the CDR3 is TGTGCCAGCAGCTTGGCTGGGGGACAGTACACCGGGGAGCTGTTTTTT.

The rearrangement joins TRBV27 to TRBJ1-6; 8 bases agree with TRBD1. Germline V gene data show CDR1 as MNHEY and CDR2 as SMNVEV (reference sequence). The CDR3 covers 17 residues. J was trimmed by 7 bases and V by 5 bases; bases with no gene match: 13. The CDR3 is CASSPRSGGDRNSPLHF. Written as DNA, the CDR3 is TGTGCCAGCAGTCCGAGGTCGGGTGGGGACAGGAATTCACCCCTCCACTTT.

J is TRBJ2-5 and V is TRBV4-1; 10 nucleotides match TRBD1. Germline values: CDR1 MGHRA, CDR2 YSYEKL. CDR3 length: 15 residues. V lost 3 bases, J lost 5 bases, and 6 bases stayed unmatched. CDR3: CASSHPGQGWETQYF. The CDR3 DNA reads as TGCGCCAGCAGCCACCCGGGACAGGGGTGGGAGACCCAGTACTTC.

This clone was recorded once. J is TRBJ1-2 and V is TRBV2; D is unclear. Trimming cost V 6 bases and J 2 bases, with 10 bases left between them. Germline values: CDR1 SNHLY, CDR2 FYNNEI. The CDR3 is 13 residues long. The CDR3 protein is CASRQVANYGYTF. In DNA form, the CDR3 reads TGTGCCAGCAGGCAGGTCGCGAACTATGGCTACACCTTC.

In the case of this clone: Different DNA sequences within this sample yield the same CDR3. The chain joins TRBV7-3 to TRBJ1-1; unclear D gene. This CDR3 spans 13 amino acids. From germline, CDR1 is SGHTA and CDR2 FQGTGA. Trimming left V 6 bases short and J 0 bases short, with 8 bases between. CDR3 DNA sequence: TGTGCCAGCAGACAAAACATGAACACTGAAGCTTTCTTT. Protein product: CASRQNMNTEAFF.

The chain joins TRBV3-1 (or the pseudogene TRBV3-2) to TRBJ1-2, with TRBD1 matching over 7 bases. In germline, CDR1 is LGHDT, CDR2 YNNKEL (reference sequence). Trimming removed 4 bases from V and 2 bases from J; junction bases left unmatched: 10. The CDR3 totals 16 residues. Here the CDR3 reads CASSLAPQGENYGYTF. DNA for the CDR3: TGTGCCAGCAGCCTCGCCCCCCAGGGGGAAAACTATGGCTACACCTTC.

V and J are TRBV18 and TRBJ2-1, with TRBD1 matching over 8 bases. The germline gives CDR1 KGHSH, CDR2 LQKENI. The ends lost 4 bases at V and 8 bases at J; junction bases unmatched: 13. This CDR3 is 16 amino acids long. This CDR3 is CASSLGQGARIDEQFF. In DNA form, the CDR3 reads TGTGCCAGCTCACTCGGTCAGGGGGCAAGGATCGATGAGCAGTTCTTC.

The V call is TRBV11-3, the J call TRBJ2-2; D call uncertain. V was shortened by 5 bases and J by 6 bases, with 16 bases between the two germline ends. In germline, CDR1 is SGHNT, CDR2 YENEEA. The CDR3 has 15 amino acids. Here the CDR3 reads CASSRGTLSPGELFF. The CDR3, as DNA: TGTGCCAGCAGCAGAGGAACCTTATCTCCCGGGGAGCTGTTTTTT.

This chain uses TRBV3-1 (or the pseudogene TRBV3-2) with TRBJ1-1, with D possibly being TRBD1 (5 bases). CDR1 is LGHDT and CDR2 is YNNKEL in the germline V gene (reference sequence). This CDR3 region has 14 residues. Trimming took off 3 bases at V and 3 bases at J, with 11 bases between the two ends. CDR3 in amino acids: CASSHQGSHTEAFF. In DNA, the CDR3 is TGTGCCAGCAGCCATCAGGGATCTCACACTGAAGCTTTCTTT.

The DNA for the CDR3 is TGCAGTGCTAGTTGGGACTCGGTCGAAAAACTGTTTTTT. It translates to CSASWDSVEKLFF. The chain carries TRBV20-1 and TRBJ1-4; the D gene is possibly TRBD1 (5 bases). Germline values: CDR1 DFQATT, CDR2 SNEGSKA (reference sequence). This CDR3 is 13 amino acids long. With 3 bases removed from V and 8 bases from J, the gap between germline ends came to 13 bases.

The chain is built from TRBV3-1 (or the pseudogene TRBV3-2) and TRBJ1-1; perhaps TRBD1 as D (5 bases). The germline V gene encodes CDR1 LGHDT and CDR2 YNNKEL (reference sequence). CDR3 length: 14 residues. The germline V and J ends were trimmed by 0 bases and 0 bases, with 5 bases remaining between them. The CDR3 loop reads CASSQETVNTEAFF. CDR3 nucleotides: TGTGCCAGCAGCCAAGAGACAGTGAACACTGAAGCTTTCTTT.

The chain has TRBV27 and TRBJ1-2; TRBD1 aligns across 10 bases. V dropped 0 bases and J dropped 8; count of bases not matched to a gene: 9. The germline gives CDR1 MNHEY, CDR2 SMNVEV (reference sequence). The CDR3 is 16 amino acids. CDR3 sequence (DNA): TGTGCCAGCAGTTTATCCAGACAGGGGGCGCCCCGGGGCTACACCTTC. Encoded protein: CASSLSRQGAPRGYTF.

V gene TRBV30 combines with J gene TRBJ2-3; 15 bases align to TRBD2. CDR3 length: 16 residues. The V and J ends lost 2 bases and 3 bases, in that order; junction bases with no gene match: 3. Germline V CDR1 and CDR2: GTSNPN, SVGIG (reference sequence). The CDR3 is CAWSPGTSGGTDTQYF. The CDR3 nucleotides are TGTGCCTGGAGTCCAGGGACTAGCGGGGGGACAGATACGCAGTATTTT.

This clone was seen more than once but under ten times. The chain is built from TRBV5-4 and TRBJ1-3; TRBD1 matches at 8 bases. Germline V CDR1 and CDR2: SGHNT, YYREEE (reference sequence). The CDR3 length is 14 residues. Trimming removed 1 base from V and 4 bases from J; junction bases left unmatched: 1. As DNA, the CDR3 is TGTGCCAGCAGCTTGACAGGGGGAGGAAACACCATATATTTT. Translated: CASSLTGGGNTIYF.

The chain has TRBV5-1 and TRBJ2-7; D remains ambiguous. The CDR3 totals 14 residues. Germline values: CDR1 SGHRS, CDR2 YFSETQ. V was shortened by 5 bases and J by 5 bases, with 17 bases between the two germline ends. The CDR3: CASRPSTYQDEQYF. The CDR3 region has the DNA TGCGCCAGCAGACCGAGTACCTATCAGGACGAGCAGTACTTC.

The gene calls are TRBV19 and TRBJ2-1; 12 bases match TRBD2. CDR3 size: 14 residues. Germline-derived CDR1 and CDR2 are LNHDA and SQIVND (reference sequence). Trimming at V came to 6 bases and at J to 12 bases, leaving 9 bases not matched to a gene. CDR3 protein: CASRTSGGTFGQFF. CDR3 bases: TGTGCCAGTAGAACTAGCGGGGGGACCTTTGGGCAGTTCTTC.

This clone was counted a few times. The rearrangement joins TRBV9 to TRBJ1-6, with 7 bases aligning to TRBD1. The junction had 7 bases not matched to a gene; V was cut back by 0 bases and J by 13 bases. The length of the CDR3 is 14 residues. The germline CDR1 and CDR2 sequences are SGDLS and YYNGEE. CDR3 in amino acids: CASSVEGQRGPLHF. CDR3 DNA: TGTGCCAGCAGCGTAGAGGGACAGAGGGGGCCCCTCCACTTT.

The chain has TRBV21-1 and TRBJ1-2. TRBV21-1 has pseudogene status. The CDR3 sequence is 15 residues long. CDR3 region: CASSKLVEIHYGYTF. The CDR3 DNA follows: TGTGCCAGCAGCAAATTAGTCGAGATCCACTATGGCTACACCTTC.